This T cell receptor beta chain derives from a study of blood T cell repertoires in COVID-19. Study-level information: COVID-19 samples collected from the United States, Italy and Spain covered acute and convalescent phases. Sources were T cells, B-cell-depleted T cells, or PBMCs; the material itself was cDNA or gDNA.

Authors' methods: Amplification of reference gene primers provided the estimated nucleated cell counts. Clones were read by immunoSEQ multiplex PCR, and TCRdb kept only the in-frame ones, dropping some. Clonal size and the V and J genes are those of that table, whereas D and trimming came from the DNA. The sample carries under 250,000 clones, around 83% recorded once. The V gene's germline CDR1 is LNHDA and CDR2 SQIVND (reference sequence). Germline trimming cut 3 bases from V and 0 bases from J; bases unmatched to any gene: 5. There are 17 residues in the CDR3. This chain connects TRBV19 to TRBJ1-5; TRBD1 agrees at 10 bases. The clonotype was recovered from a woman aged 45-65 years with acute or convalescent COVID-19. The sequenced sample was peripheral blood. The CDR3 is CASSIGTGASSNQPQHF. CDR3 bases: TGTGCCAGTAGTATTGGGACAGGGGCGAGTAGCAATCAGCCCCAGCATTTT.